This entry is about one T cell receptor (beta chain). A much more abundant neighbour one base away suggests this may be a read error. A library of TCRbeta sequences, prepared with unique molecular identifiers, was generated. MiXCR, applied by TCRdb to the PCR reads, yields one record per CDR3 protein. The profile shows about 240,000 distinct CDR3 sequences, 12% of them singletons. V was cut by 2 bases and J by 10 bases, with 13 bases left in between. The CDR3 length is 12 residues. The germline V gene encodes CDR1 SGDLS and CDR2 YYNGEE. The sample originates from a study of T-cell reconstitution after alpha-beta-depleted transplantation in children.

The receptor's source is a human donor who donated a stem cell graft to a child with acute lymphoblastic leukemia. The specimen comprised PBMCs from the stem cell graft donor, sampled from the stem cell graft. The chain uses TRBV9 and TRBJ2-7, with a possible D match to TRBD1 (6 bases). This chain's CDR3 is CASSVDKGDQYF. The CDR3 DNA reads TGTGCCAGCAGCGTGGATAAGGGGGACCAGTACTTC. The variable domain in full, with the rest retrieved from reference TRBV9 and TRBJ2-7, is DSGVTQTPKHLITATGQRVTLRCSPRSGDLSVYWYQQSLDQGLQFLIQYYNGEERAKGNILERFSAQQFPDLHSELNLSSLELGDSALYFCASSVDKGDQYFGPGTRLTVT.